This T cell receptor (beta chain) was sequenced during a study of cytomegalovirus exposure and HLA in healthy donors. Profiled with immunoSEQ multiplex PCR; TCRdb holds only in-frame clones, not every one. The sample holds roughly 100,000 clones, approximately 86% seen once. Study-wide points: Published work reported that the classifier diagnosed cytomegalovirus status with high specificity and sensitivity. Confirmation in vitro established that a few CMV-associated chains were specific for CMV antigens.

A word on this clone: What it binds is not known.

The donors were part of the roughly 130-subject validation cohort, which stood apart from the roughly 640-subject first cohort. This clonotype originated in a woman aged 18-30 years in good health and CMV-seropositive. Sequenced material: PBMCs.

This CDR3 is CASSLIVSGDEQFF. CDR3 bases: TGCGCCAGCAGCCTGATAGTGTCCGGGGATGAGCAGTTCTTC. The chain combines TRBV4-1 with TRBJ2-1; tentative D call: TRBD2 (5 bases). In germline, CDR1 is MGHRA, CDR2 YSYEKL. The CDR3 covers 14 residues. V was shortened by 4 bases and J by 8 bases, with 15 bases between the two germline ends.